The T cell receptor (beta chain) under discussion was sequenced for a study of T cell responses to AZD1222 COVID-19 vaccine (dated by TCRdb to about 2021). Broadly, across the study: Because spike-specific TCR depth and breadth did not differ between the two schedules, AZD1222 recipients who got a second dose at roughly 4 weeks were pooled with those who got a second dose at roughly 12 weeks. A total of about 230 trial participants underwent TCR sequencing, of whom 207 received two doses of AZD1222 and about 25 received two doses of the MenACWY control vaccine. Trial participants were enrolled by age into subgroups of 18-55, 56-69 and 70-plus years, and around 150, 29 and 61 TCR-sequenced participants, respectively, were included in these subgroups. Summary of the overall study and its limitations: Reportedly, almost half of the unique spike-specific TCRs recognized epitopes lying outside the regions that are mutated in the B.1.351 and B.1.1.7 variants. In the small 56-69-year group, the increase in depth fell short of significance, most likely because of low power. No day 14 peak-response samples were available, so repertoires were characterized only after the peak T cell response. CD4 TCRs associated with the vaccine covered the entire spike protein, and the dominant responses were in regions 160-218 and 743-854. Conclusions about previously exposed vaccinees were limited because only a handful of AZD1222 recipients were SARS-CoV-2 seropositive at baseline. Most participants were white British and females outnumbered males, and the authors suggested that clonal diversity may have been underestimated. A significant rise in spike-specific TCR breadth and depth was observed after two AZD1222 doses relative to day 0 and relative to MenACWY recipients.

Notes on this clone: Its target antigen remains unknown. Base qualities are missing; no much larger clone stands one base away.

Taken with the paper, the label for time point translates to: baseline before first vaccination. The vaccinee samples were drawn from two UK trials, COV001 and COV002, one of which was a single-blind randomized controlled phase 2/3 trial testing AZD1222 (ChAdOx1 nCoV-19) in healthy adults. For TCRbeta chain sequencing, PBMC samples were collected from trial participants at day 0 and at day 28 after the second dose. The CDR3 goes from the cysteine to the phenylalanine over 12 residues. Just CDR3 DNA is preserved here, 36 bases in frame from base 1. V and J lose 2 bases and 2 bases, and a span of 4 bases separates them. The CDR3 regions of human TCRbeta chains were analyzed by immunosequencing. Processing in the source paper ran as follows. Repertoire TCRs were checked for matches against a reference library of SARS-CoV-2-specific TCRs that had been generated using the MIRA antigen-specificity platform. Breadth was defined as the fraction of unique TCRs that were SARS-CoV-2-associated, and depth was defined as the fraction of total T cells that were SARS-CoV-2-associated. Each spike-specific TCR was assigned to its reactive spike region and to a CD4 or CD8 class using the MIRA data. Log10-transformed breadth and depth values were compared by one-way ANOVA with Sidak's multiple comparisons tests. TCRdb's version of the immuneACCESS table is confined to in-frame rearrangements and falls short of the full clone set. An unresolved V gene accounts for under half of the shortfall where checked; the remainder is of unknown origin. The DNA gave D and trimming, while V, J and clone size come from that table. This sample holds some 200,000 clones; approximately 90% were observed only once. 5% to 7.5% of the sample is taken by the ten largest.

This specimen was peripheral blood, taken on day 0 of AZD1222 vaccination. The chain couples TRBV12-3 or TRBV12-4 to TRBJ2-7; the D segment cannot be called with confidence. The sequence was collected from an adult in good health. The CDR3 reads as follows: CASSLTPYEQYF. The bases are TGTGCCAGCAGTTTAACCCCCTACGAGCAGTACTTC.